This T cell receptor beta chain was retrieved from a study of a mutant IDH1 vaccine in newly diagnosed glioma. Turning to the study itself: Prior therapy was radiotherapy, temozolomide, or both; most received both.

With 3 bases removed from V and 1 base from J, the gap between germline ends came to 10 bases. Germline CDR1 reads LNHDA; CDR2 reads SQIVND (reference sequence). The CDR3 totals 15 residues. Some clones are missing from TCRdb's copy, which holds only in-frame ones; the method was immunoSEQ multiplex PCR. The repertoire holds around 52,000 clones, around 90% seen once, with about 4.2% in the top ten. Documented time point: week 5, during vaccination. With topical imiquimod, each dose of the vaccine consisted of 300 ug of mutant IDH1 20-mer peptide. The count of this clone is one. Its specificity is not known.

This receptor was identified in a woman between 35 and 50 years old with glioma. This material consisted of PBMCs, taken from a glioma patient whose treatment included an IDH1 peptide vaccine. The rearrangement uses TRBV19 and TRBJ1-5; D is undetermined. This CDR3 reads CASSIKAQSNQPQHF. DNA of the CDR3: TGTGCCAGTAGTATCAAAGCCCAAAGCAATCAGCCCCAGCATTTT.